The rows below give T cell receptor beta chains drawn from one sample of a study of cytotoxic CD8 clonotypes in ibrutinib-treated CLL. The assay was immunoSEQ multiplex PCR, and TCRdb's table has in-frame clones only and misses some. The repertoire has around 130,000 clones, roughly 84% of them found once; the top ten carry 2.5% to 3.5%. The sequencing used PBMCs, collected after 24 months of ibrutinib treatment. Receptor source: a human donor with chronic lymphocytic leukemia. Both conserved end residues are part of each CDR3. Fields, in order: V gene, D gene, J gene, CDR3 protein, CDR3 DNA. D genes are given only for firm matches.

v_call: TRBV30
d_call: .
j_call: TRBJ2-5
cdr3_aa: CAWTSGYQETQYF
cdr3_nt: TGTGCCTGGACATCAGGGTATCAAGAGACCCAGTACTTC

v_call: TRBV18
d_call: .
j_call: TRBJ2-7
cdr3_aa: CASSRYEQYF
cdr3_nt: TGTGCCAGCTCACGATACGAGCAGTACTTC

v_call: TRBV28
d_call: .
j_call: TRBJ2-2
cdr3_aa: CASEQGNTGELFF
cdr3_nt: TGTGCCAGTGAACAGGGTAACACCGGGGAGCTGTTTTTT

v_call: TRBV30
d_call: .
j_call: TRBJ2-7
cdr3_aa: CAWSGEMYEQYF
cdr3_nt: TGTGCCTGGAGTGGCGAGATGTACGAGCAGTACTTC

v_call: TRBV5-8
d_call: TRBD1
j_call: TRBJ2-5
cdr3_aa: CASSHLGQGSQETQYF
cdr3_nt: TGTGCCAGCAGCCACCTAGGACAGGGGTCCCAAGAGACCCAGTACTTC

v_call: TRBV19
d_call: .
j_call: TRBJ2-2
cdr3_aa: CASLSGELFF
cdr3_nt: TGTGCCAGTTTGAGCGGGGAGCTGTTTTTT

v_call: TRBV6-5
d_call: .
j_call: TRBJ2-6
cdr3_aa: CASSYFLGSGANVLTF
cdr3_nt: TGTGCCAGCAGTTACTTCCTGGGCTCTGGGGCCAACGTCCTGACTTTC

v_call: TRBV4-1
d_call: .
j_call: TRBJ2-7
cdr3_aa: CASSQDRDWPSYEQYF
cdr3_nt: TGCGCCAGCAGCCAAGACCGGGACTGGCCTTCCTACGAGCAGTACTTC

v_call: TRBV6-6
d_call: .
j_call: TRBJ2-4
cdr3_aa: CASTYTRENIQYF
cdr3_nt: TGTGCCAGCACCTACACCAGGGAAAACATTCAGTACTTC

v_call: TRBV18
d_call: TRBD2
j_call: TRBJ2-6
cdr3_aa: CASSPGGGLSGANVLTF
cdr3_nt: TGTGCCAGCTCACCCGGGGGGGGACTCTCTGGGGCCAACGTCCTGACTTTC